The clone carrying this TCR beta chain showed up just a few times. Antigen unknown. CDR3 length: 16 residues. After removal of 10 bases from V and 4 bases from J, the junction contained 15 bases not matched to a gene. The sample belongs to a study of T-cell reconstitution after alpha-beta-depleted transplantation in children. Notes on the study in general: For some patients, TCRbeta diversity was high at day 60 because of recipient T cells and thymic progenitors that survived. Several hundred expanded graft clones reportedly gave rise to the alpha-beta T cells present about two months after transplant.

TCRbeta library preparation incorporated unique molecular identifiers. TCRdb re-analysed the PCR reads in MiXCR, keeping a single row per CDR3 protein. The sample shows under 850,000 distinct CDR3 sequences, roughly 13% of them seen only once. The specimen was PBMCs, collected before TCRalphabeta/CD19-depleted stem cell transplant. This TCR was sampled from a girl aged 2-15 years with congenital amegakaryocytic thrombocytopenia, due to receive a stem cell transplant. The chain recombines TRBV12-3 or TRBV12-4 with TRBJ2-3; 9 bases map to TRBD2. This CDR3 reads CATAPLLAGASDTQYF. The CDR3 nucleotides are TGTGCCACCGCCCCCTTATTAGCGGGAGCGTCAGATACGCAGTATTTT.